Presented here are 10 T cell receptor beta chains from one specimen sequenced in a study of T-cell reconstitution after alpha-beta-depleted transplantation in children. Preparation of the TCRbeta library involved a method that used unique molecular identifiers. TCRdb re-derived calls from the PCR reads in MiXCR, one entry per CDR3 protein. The sample lists 500,000 to 650,000 distinct CDR3 sequences, approximately 10% occurring once. Sequencing used PBMCs, mostly from graft donor cells, obtained 180 days after TCRalphabeta/CD19-depleted stem cell transplant. The receptors shown here come from a female patient aged 2 to 10 who had a stem cell transplant for aplastic anemia, so the T cells may come from the graft donor.

This clonotype has just a few counts. The chain combines TRBV15 with TRBJ2-7, with D tentatively TRBD1 or TRBD2 (6 bases each). Trimming removed 4 bases at V and 0 bases at J, with 16 bases between. The germline CDR1 and CDR2 sequences are LNHNV and YYDKDF (reference sequence). The CDR3 runs 16 residues. The CDR3 loop reads CATSKEGVDASYEQYF. Written as DNA, the CDR3 is TGTGCCACCAGCAAGGAGGGGGTCGACGCCTCCTACGAGCAGTACTTC.

Only a few counts were recorded for this clonotype. The chain employs TRBV7-9 and TRBJ2-5; TRBD1 matches 8 bases. Germline V lookup: CDR1 SEHNR, CDR2 FQNEAQ (reference sequence). With V trimmed by 2 bases and J by 5 bases, 7 bases remained unmatched. This CDR3 region has 15 residues. In DNA, the CDR3 is TGTGCCAGCAGCTTACTCCCGGACAGGGCCGAGACCCAGTACTTC. Translating gives CASSLLPDRAETQYF.

This clonotype was observed a few times. CDR3 sequence (DNA): TGTGCCAGCAGTTTCCGTGGGACAGGGGGCAGAGGTGAGCAGTTCTTC. Its protein product is CASSFRGTGGRGEQFF. This sequence joins TRBV28 and TRBJ2-1; TRBD1 aligns across 12 bases. Germline CDR1 is MDHEN and CDR2 is SYDVKM. V was clipped by 3 bases and J by 9 bases; unmatched bases: 9. The CDR3 is 16 residues long. Variable domain in full (rest from reference TRBV28 and TRBJ2-1): DVKVTQSSRYLVKRTGEKVFLECVQDMDHENMFWYRQDPGLGLRLIYFSYDVKMKEKGDIPEGYSVSREKKERFSLILESASTNQTSMYLCASSFRGTGGRGEQFFGPGTRLTVL.

This clonotype was observed a handful of times. This rearrangement joins TRBV5-5 to TRBJ2-3; D not resolved. Germline V gene lookup returns CDR1 SGHKS and CDR2 YYEKEE (reference sequence). Trimming cost V 3 bases and J 2 bases, with 10 bases left between them. CDR3 size: 14 residues. CDR3 residues: CASSWAELTDTQYF. CDR3 sequence (DNA): TGTGCCAGCAGCTGGGCGGAGCTCACAGATACGCAGTATTTT. The full variable domain, rest sourced from reference TRBV5-5 and TRBJ2-3, is DAGVTQSPTHLIKTRGQQVTLRCSPISGHKSVSWYQQVLGQGPQFIFQYYEKEERGRGNFPDRFSARQFPNYSSELNVNALLLGDSALYLCASSWAELTDTQYFGPGTRLTVL.

The V call is TRBV29-1, the J call TRBJ1-2; 9 bases are a match to TRBD1. The V gene's germline CDR1 is SQVTM and CDR2 ANQGSEA. CDR3 length: 15 amino acids. The V gene end was trimmed by 6 bases and the J gene end by 4 bases; junction bases not matched to a gene: 12. The CDR3 reads CSVGIPGQGLYGYTF. CDR3 DNA sequence: TGCAGCGTCGGTATTCCGGGACAGGGCCTCTATGGCTACACCTTC.

The chain recombines TRBV28 with TRBJ1-5; 7 bases are a match to TRBD1. This CDR3 has 15 amino acids. Trimming at V came to 3 bases and at J to 2 bases, leaving 4 bases not matched to a gene. Germline V lookup: CDR1 MDHEN, CDR2 SYDVKM. CDR3 in amino acids: CASSLQTGRNQPQHF. DNA of the CDR3: TGTGCCAGCAGTTTGCAGACAGGGCGCAATCAGCCCCAGCATTTT.

The chain uses TRBV20-1 and TRBJ1-2; a weak D match, TRBD1 (5 bases). Trimming shortened V by 3 bases and J by 5 bases, and 16 bases separated the two germline ends. This CDR3 region has 14 residues. Germline CDR1 DFQATT, CDR2 SNEGSKA (reference sequence). CDR3 sequence reads: CSASRVLTAYGYTF. CDR3 sequence (DNA): TGCAGTGCTAGTCGCGTCTTGACAGCTTATGGCTACACCTTC.

The rearrangement joins TRBV20-1 to TRBJ2-3; 11 bases are shared with TRBD2. Germline-derived CDR1 and CDR2 are DFQATT and SNEGSKA (reference sequence). The CDR3 consists of 14 residues. J lost 3 bases, V lost 8 bases, and 7 bases had no gene match. The CDR3 nucleotides are TGCAGTTCCCGCCCTAGCGGGAGGACAGATACGCAGTATTTT. Its translation is CSSRPSGRTDTQYF.

The chain couples TRBV12-3 or TRBV12-4 to TRBJ1-6; D may be TRBD1 (6 bases). The CDR3 spans 14 residues. With 0 bases removed from V and 7 bases from J, the gap between germline ends came to 7 bases. CDR3 sequence: CASSLADSNSPLHF. The DNA of the CDR3 is TGTGCCAGCAGTTTAGCGGACAGCAATTCACCCCTCCACTTT.

This clonotype was counted ten times or more. The chain combines TRBV12-3 or TRBV12-4 with TRBJ2-1, with 7 bases that match TRBD2. This CDR3 contains 15 residues. The V gene end was trimmed by 6 bases and the J gene end by 1 base; junction bases not matched to a gene: 6. CDR3 region: CASRLLAASYNEQFF. The CDR3 DNA sequence: TGTGCCAGCAGACTCCTAGCGGCATCCTACAATGAGCAGTTCTTC.